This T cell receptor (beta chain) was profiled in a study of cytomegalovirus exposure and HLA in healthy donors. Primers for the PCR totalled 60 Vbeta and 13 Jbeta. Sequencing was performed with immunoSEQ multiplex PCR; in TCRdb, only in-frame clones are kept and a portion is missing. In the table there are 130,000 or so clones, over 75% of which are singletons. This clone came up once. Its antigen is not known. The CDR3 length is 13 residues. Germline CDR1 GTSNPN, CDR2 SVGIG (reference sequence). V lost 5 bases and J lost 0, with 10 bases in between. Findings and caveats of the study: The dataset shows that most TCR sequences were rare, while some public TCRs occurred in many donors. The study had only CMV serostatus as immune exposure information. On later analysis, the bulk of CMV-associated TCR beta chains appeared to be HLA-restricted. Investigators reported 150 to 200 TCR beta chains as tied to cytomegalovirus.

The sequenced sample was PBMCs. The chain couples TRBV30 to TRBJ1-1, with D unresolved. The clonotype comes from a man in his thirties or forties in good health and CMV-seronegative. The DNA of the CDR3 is TGTGCCTGGGCGGTCCACATGAACACTGAAGCTTTCTTT. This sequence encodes CAWAVHMNTEAFF.